A single sample gave rise to the 19 T cell receptor beta chains below, sequenced in a study of Graves' ophthalmopathy and Graves' hyperthyroidism. From RNA, the CDR3 regions of TCR beta chains were amplified and sequenced. First-round RT-PCR relied on HTBI primers, and a second-round multiplex PCR came next. TCRdb re-called the multiplex PCR reads through MiXCR, storing one row per CDR3 protein. The sample lists nearly 400,000 distinct CDR3 sequences, 18% seen once, with roughly 1.4% in the top ten. The sequenced sample consisted of peripheral blood. The receptors were gathered from a woman between 18 and 29 years old with Graves' ophthalmopathy.

At least ten counts were recorded for this clonotype. The V call is TRBV6-5, the J call TRBJ1-5; the D is unclear. This CDR3 has 13 residues. Germline lookup yields CDR1 MNHEY and CDR2 SVGAGI. Trimming left V 1 base short and J 0 bases short, with 1 base between. The CDR3 here is CASSYYSNQPQHF. As DNA, the CDR3 is TGTGCCAGCAGTTACTATAGCAATCAGCCCCAGCATTTT.

This clonotype was observed many times. This chain uses TRBV27 with TRBJ1-5; D remains ambiguous. Germline CDR1 reads MNHEY; CDR2 reads SMNVEV (reference sequence). The CDR3 is made up of 12 amino acids. V lost 3 bases and J 7 bases, leaving 7 bases between the germline ends. The DNA for the CDR3 is TGTGCCAGCAGTTTCGTCGGACAGCCCCAGCATTTT. It codes for CASSFVGQPQHF.

This clonotype came up many times. The chain links TRBV2 to TRBJ2-7; 14 bases are shared with TRBD2. The CDR3 has 15 amino acids. The ends lost 8 bases at V and 7 bases at J; junction bases unmatched: 10. Germline V gene lookup returns CDR1 SNHLY and CDR2 FYNNEI. The CDR3 region has the DNA TGTGCCAGCGGAGGACTAGCGGGGGGCGGGGGTGAGCAGTACTTC. Encoded protein: CASGGLAGGGGEQYF.

This clonotype was seen more than once but under ten times. The chain combines TRBV11-2 with TRBJ2-2, with TRBD1 matching 9 bases. The V gene end was trimmed by 6 bases and the J gene end by 1 base; junction bases not matched to a gene: 6. The CDR3 runs to 16 residues. Germline V gives CDR1 SGHAT, CDR2 FQNNGV. The CDR3 is CASSRGGQGNTGELFF. CDR3 nucleotide sequence: TGTGCCAGCAGTCGCGGGGGACAGGGGAACACCGGGGAGCTGTTTTTT.

The sample holds many counts of this clonotype. The rearrangement links TRBV12-3 or TRBV12-4 to TRBJ2-7; no clear D gene. V lost 7 bases to trimming and J lost 6 bases, with 13 bases between them. There are 12 residues in the CDR3. The CDR3 sequence: CASTGSPGEQYF. The CDR3 DNA reads TGTGCCAGCACTGGCTCTCCTGGCGAGCAGTACTTC.

This clonotype was recorded at least ten times. The chain joins TRBV19 to TRBJ2-5; TRBD1 matches 10 bases. This CDR3 has 15 residues. Germline V gives CDR1 LNHDA, CDR2 SQIVND (reference sequence). The ends lost 3 bases at V and 4 bases at J; junction bases unmatched: 5. The CDR3 region has the DNA TGTGCCAGTAGTATTGGGACAGGGGTAGGAGAGACCCAGTACTTC. This encodes CASSIGTGVGETQYF. Variable domain in full (rest from reference TRBV19 and TRBJ2-5): DGGITQSPKYLFRKEGQNVTLSCEQNLNHDAMYWYRQDPGQGLRLIYYSQIVNDFQKGDIAEGYSVSREKKESFPLTVTSAQKNPTAFYLCASSIGTGVGETQYFGPGTRLLVL.

This clonotype was detected many times. The chain joins TRBV29-1 to TRBJ1-1, with 7 bases lining up with TRBD1. With 6 bases clipped from V and 6 bases from J, the junction kept 7 bases outside the gene matches. The germline V gene has CDR1 SQVTM and CDR2 ANQGSEA. The length of the CDR3 is 12 residues. In DNA, the CDR3 is TGCAGCGTCCGACAGGGAGGAGCTGAAGCTTTCTTT. Protein: CSVRQGGAEAFF.

Many counts were recorded for this clonotype. This rearrangement joins TRBV12-5 to TRBJ2-5, with D possibly called TRBD1 or TRBD2 (5 bases each). Germline V gene lookup returns CDR1 LGHNT and CDR2 FRNRAP. Trimming took 3 bases from V and 4 from J, leaving 9 bases between them. This CDR3 comprises 13 residues. This CDR3 is CASGLSGTETQYF. The CDR3 bases are TGTGCTAGTGGTTTATCAGGGACAGAGACCCAGTACTTC.

This sequence joins TRBV6-1 and TRBJ2-2, with D perhaps given as TRBD1 or TRBD2 (6 bases each). V was pared by 6 bases and J by 1 base, with 15 bases between. The germline V gene has CDR1 MNHNS and CDR2 SASEGT. CDR3 length: 16 amino acids. The CDR3 DNA reads as TGTGCCAGCAGCGATGGGGGGCTTGGGAACACCGGGGAGCTGTTTTTT. Translating gives CASSDGGLGNTGELFF.

This clonotype showed up many times. This sequence joins TRBV4-2 and TRBJ2-5; D tentatively reads TRBD1 or TRBD2 (5 bases each). The CDR3 runs 16 residues. Per germline, CDR1 LGHNA and CDR2 YNFKEQ. The V and J ends lost 2 bases and 2 bases respectively, with 15 bases between them. The CDR3 sequence is CASSQRATGGQETQYF. DNA for the CDR3: TGTGCCAGCAGCCAACGGGCCACAGGAGGACAAGAGACCCAGTACTTC.

V and J are TRBV11-2 and TRBJ1-2; 11 nucleotides match TRBD1. The CDR3 consists of 15 residues. The germline V gene encodes CDR1 SGHAT and CDR2 FQNNGV. Trimming removed 6 bases from V and 5 bases from J; junction bases left unmatched: 8. DNA of the CDR3: TGTGCCAGCAGTTCAACCGGGACAGGGGGTTATGGCTACACCTTC. Translating it yields CASSSTGTGGYGYTF.

CDR3 nucleotide sequence: TGTGCCAGCAGTCCGGAAGCGGGAGGTGGTTTAGAGACCCAGTACTTC. It codes for CASSPEAGGGLETQYF. The chain joins TRBV6-1 to TRBJ2-5; 9 nucleotides agree with TRBD2. The CDR3 loop spans 16 amino acids. Unmatched junction bases numbered 11, after V lost 5 bases and J lost 4 bases. The V gene's germline CDR1 is MNHNS and CDR2 SASEGT.

This clonotype was found many times. This chain uses TRBV19 with TRBJ2-2; 7 bases map to TRBD1. Looked up from germline, CDR1 is LNHDA and CDR2 is SQIVND (reference sequence). V lost 5 bases to trimming and J lost 4 bases; unmatched junction nucleotides: 1. The CDR3 has 13 amino acids. The CDR3 loop is CASSGTVTGELFF. CDR3 DNA sequence: TGTGCCAGTAGTGGGACAGTCACCGGGGAGCTGTTTTTT.

This clonotype was detected ten times or more. The chain combines TRBV20-1 with TRBJ2-5, with D maybe TRBD2 (5 bases). Trimming stripped 5 bases from V and 5 bases from J, with 21 bases between. CDR1 DFQATT and CDR2 SNEGSKA come from the germline V gene (reference sequence). The CDR3 runs 15 residues. The CDR3 here is CSASQLGAILETQYF. The CDR3 DNA follows: TGCAGTGCTTCTCAACTAGGAGCGATATTGGAGACCCAGTACTTC.

Ten or more counts support this clonotype. J is TRBJ2-7 and V is TRBV29-1; a weak D match, TRBD1 (6 bases). The CDR3 runs 13 residues. Germline V gives CDR1 SQVTM, CDR2 ANQGSEA. Trimming took off 4 bases at V and 0 bases at J, with 10 bases between the two ends. The CDR3 DNA reads TGCAGCGTTGGGGACATGCACTCCTACGAGCAGTACTTC. The encoded protein is CSVGDMHSYEQYF.

V and J are TRBV18 and TRBJ2-7, with 9 bases identical to TRBD2. Germline values: CDR1 KGHSH, CDR2 LQKENI. The junction had 9 bases not matched to a gene; V was cut back by 6 bases and J by 0 bases. There are 16 residues in the CDR3. This CDR3 reads CASSMDSGSISYEQYF. The CDR3 bases are TGTGCCAGCTCTATGGATAGCGGGAGTATCTCCTACGAGCAGTACTTC. Variable domain in full (rest from reference TRBV18 and TRBJ2-7): NAGVMQNPRHLVRRRGQEARLRCSPMKGHSHVYWYRQLPEEGLKFMVYLQKENIIDESGMPKERFSAEFPKEGPSILRIQQVVRGDSAAYFCASSMDSGSISYEQYFGPGTRLTVT.

The genes are TRBV12-3 or TRBV12-4 and TRBJ2-7; 9 bases are a match to TRBD1. The ends lost 6 bases at V and 2 bases at J; junction bases unmatched: 5. The CDR3 length is 14 residues. As DNA, the CDR3 is TGTGCCAGCAGAGCACAGGGGGCTCCCTACGAGCAGTACTTC. Its translation: CASRAQGAPYEQYF.

The chain couples TRBV28 to TRBJ2-7, with D maybe TRBD1 (5 bases). V was shortened by 1 base and J by 0 bases, with 10 bases between the two germline ends. CDR3 length: 15 amino acids. Germline V CDR1 and CDR2: MDHEN, SYDVKM. CDR3 region: CASSLSGYSSYEQYF. DNA of the CDR3: TGTGCCAGCAGTTTATCAGGGTACAGCTCCTACGAGCAGTACTTC.

In this sample, this clonotype turned up many times. V gene TRBV28 combines with J gene TRBJ2-7, with 8 bases aligning to TRBD2. The junction had 11 bases not matched to a gene; V was cut back by 8 bases and J by 2 bases. Germline V gene data show CDR1 as MDHEN and CDR2 as SYDVKM. This CDR3 is 15 amino acids long. The CDR3 DNA sequence: TGTGCCAGCCGGCTAGCGGGTGGGGGGACCTACGAGCAGTACTTC. It encodes CASRLAGGGTYEQYF. The full variable domain, with the rest looked up from reference TRBV28 and TRBJ2-7, is DVKVTQSSRYLVKRTGEKVFLECVQDMDHENMFWYRQDPGLGLRLIYFSYDVKMKEKGDIPEGYSVSREKKERFSLILESASTNQTSMYLCASRLAGGGTYEQYFGPGTRLTVT.